This is a list of T cell receptor beta chains from one sample in a study of early T cells in non-severe SARS-CoV-2 infection. TCRdb reprocessed the 5' RACE reads via MiXCR and lists one record per CDR3 protein. The sample contains tens of thousands of distinct CDR3 sequences, about 7.7% of which appear only once. Here the sequenced sample was whole blood, taken at baseline. The receptors shown here come from an adult who was a healthcare worker with PCR-confirmed SARS-CoV-2 infection or an uninfected control (not recorded which). CDR3s include the opening cysteine and the closing phenylalanine or tryptophan. The D gene is left open where the match is weak. Clone sizes are given selectively: once, few, many, or a class where the clone is expanded.

d_gene,j_gene,v_gene,abundance,CDR3nt,CDR3aa
TRBD1,TRBJ1-4,TRBV20-1,.,TGCAGCGTGGGACAGGGAGAAGAAAAACTGTTTTTT,CSVGQGEEKLFF
.,TRBJ2-2,TRBV5-1,few,TGCGCCAGCAGCTTGGCCGGCAGAAACACCGGGGAGCTGTTTTTT,CASSLAGRNTGELFF
TRBD2,TRBJ2-3,TRBV29-1,few,TGCAGCGTTGAGGCGGGAGGTGTAGATACGCAGTATTTT,CSVEAGGVDTQYF
TRBD1,TRBJ2-7,TRBV4-1,few,TGCGCCAGCAGCCAGGGACAGAACTACGAGCAGTACTTC,CASSQGQNYEQYF
.,TRBJ2-1,TRBV7-3,.,TGTGCCAGCAGCCCCGGTGGGTCCGAGCAGTTCTTC,CASSPGGSEQFF
TRBD2,TRBJ2-1,TRBV7-9,.,TGTGCCAGCAGCTTAATGGCAGCGGGAAACAATGAGCAGTTCTTC,CASSLMAAGNNEQFF
.,TRBJ2-7,TRBV7-2,few,TGTGCCAGCAGCTTAATCTCTAGTCGGTCCTACGAGCAGTACTTC,CASSLISSRSYEQYF
TRBD1,TRBJ2-3,TRBV30,.,TGTGCCTGGAGCCCCCCCGGGGACAGGGGAATTGCAGATACGCAGTATTTT,CAWSPPGDRGIADTQYF
TRBD2,TRBJ2-7,TRBV2,.,TGTGCCAGCCAGAGCGGGAGAGGTTCCTACGAGCAGTACTTC,CASQSGRGSYEQYF
TRBD2,TRBJ2-1,TRBV27,once,TGTGCCAGCCGAGGCAGTCCGGGACTAGACAATGAGCAGTTCTTC,CASRGSPGLDNEQFF
TRBD2,TRBJ2-1,TRBV4-2,many,TGTGCCAGCAGCCAAGGCGGGAGGGAACCAACCAATGAGCAGTTCTTC,CASSQGGREPTNEQFF
.,TRBJ1-1,TRBV29-1,few,TGCAGCGTTGTAGAGAACACTGAAGCTTTCTTT,CSVVENTEAFF
.,TRBJ2-6,TRBV28,few,TGTGCCAGCAGTTTTTCGGGGACTGGGGCCAACGTCCTGACTTTC,CASSFSGTGANVLTF
TRBD1,TRBJ2-7,TRBV6-5,.,TGTGCCAGCAGTTCCGGACAGGGGGCGTCCGAGCAGTACTTC,CASSSGQGASEQYF
TRBD1,TRBJ1-5,TRBV19,many,TGTGCCAGTAGTATGCAAGGGACAGGGGGTCAGCCCCAGCATTTT,CASSMQGTGGQPQHF
TRBD1,TRBJ1-6,TRBV20-1,.,TGCAGTGCAAGACAGGGATCGGGCAATTCACCCCTCCACTTT,CSARQGSGNSPLHF
.,TRBJ1-6,TRBV6-5,.,TGTGCCAGCAGGTGGTCAGTTCAAAATAATTCACCCCTCCACTTT,CASRWSVQNNSPLHF
.,TRBJ1-6,TRBV13,few,TGTGCCAGCAGCTTATGGGGTTTGGAAGTTCTCCACTTT,CASSLWGLEVLHF
.,TRBJ2-3,TRBV11-2,few,TGTGCCAGCAGCTTGCGTGAGGGCCCCACAGATACGCAGTATTTT,CASSLREGPTDTQYF
TRBD2,TRBJ2-7,TRBV7-2,few,TGTGCCAGCAGCCCCGTTAGCGGGGTCTCCTACGAGCAGTACTTC,CASSPVSGVSYEQYF
TRBD2,TRBJ2-1,TRBV6-6,.,TGTGCCAGCCTAGGGAGCGGGGCCAGCTCCTACAATGAGCAGTTCTTC,CASLGSGASSYNEQFF
.,TRBJ2-7,TRBV20-1,many,TGCAGTGCTAGGAGCTCCAGGGTCTGGGACGAGCAGTACTTC,CSARSSRVWDEQYF
TRBD2,TRBJ2-2,TRBV4-3,.,TGCGCCAGCAGCCGTACCCGTGGGCGGCTAGCGGGAACCCCGAACACCGGGGAGCTGTTTTTT,CASSRTRGRLAGTPNTGELFF
TRBD2,TRBJ2-1,TRBV5-1,few,TGCGCCAGCAGCCTCCTCGGACTAGCGGGAGCCAATGAGCAGTTCTTC,CASSLLGLAGANEQFF